This TCR beta chain was found in a study of T-cell memory formation after mild COVID-19. Whole-study context: The two donors had largely donor-specific TCR clusters. General study points: Day 15 to 85 contracting clones showed balanced CD4/CD8; later expanders leaned CD4+.

A 5'RACE reaction primed in the constant segment made cDNA libraries of TCR alpha and TCR beta, and these carried sample barcodes and UMIs. Each CDR3 protein gets one entry after TCRdb re-called the 5' RACE reads with MiXCR. The data show roughly 320,000 distinct CDR3 sequences, approximately 27% seen once. This clonotype appeared a single time. Its antigen is undetermined. Trimming pared 2 bases from V and 5 bases from J, leaving 8 bases between. Germline assignment: CDR1 KGHDR and CDR2 SFDVKD. The CDR3 has 13 amino acids. The rearrangement links TRBV24-1 to TRBJ2-5; D is ambiguous. The sample was PBMCs or a T cell subset sorted from them (not recorded which). The receptor was isolated from an adult woman who had mild COVID-19 (a few samples of this study predate the infection). Cell type and time point are not known. The CDR3 here is CATSDYPVETQYF. DNA for the CDR3: TGTGCCACCAGTGATTACCCCGTGGAGACCCAGTACTTC.